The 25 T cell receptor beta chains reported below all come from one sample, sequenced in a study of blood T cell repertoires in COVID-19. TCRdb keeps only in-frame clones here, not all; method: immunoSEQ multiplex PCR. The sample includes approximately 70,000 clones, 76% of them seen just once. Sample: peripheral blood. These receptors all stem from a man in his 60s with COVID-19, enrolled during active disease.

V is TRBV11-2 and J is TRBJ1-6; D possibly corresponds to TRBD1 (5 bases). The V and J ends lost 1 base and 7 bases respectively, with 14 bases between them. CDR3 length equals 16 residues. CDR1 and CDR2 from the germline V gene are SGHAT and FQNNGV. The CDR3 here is CASSLVGGEGNSPLHF. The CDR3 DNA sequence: TGTGCCAGCAGCTTAGTCGGTGGGGAGGGGAATTCACCCCTCCACTTT. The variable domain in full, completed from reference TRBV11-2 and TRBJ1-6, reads EAGVAQSPRYKIIEKRQSVAFWCNPISGHATLYWYQQILGQGPKLLIQFQNNGVVDDSQLPKDRFSAERLKGVDSTLKIQPAKLEDSAVYLCASSLVGGEGNSPLHFGNGTRLTVT.

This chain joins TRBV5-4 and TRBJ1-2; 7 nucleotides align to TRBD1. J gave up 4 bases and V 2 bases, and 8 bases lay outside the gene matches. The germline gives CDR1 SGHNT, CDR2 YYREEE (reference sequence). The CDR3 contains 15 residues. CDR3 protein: CASSFGQDGSYGYTF. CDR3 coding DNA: TGTGCCAGCAGCTTCGGACAGGATGGGAGCTATGGCTACACCTTC.

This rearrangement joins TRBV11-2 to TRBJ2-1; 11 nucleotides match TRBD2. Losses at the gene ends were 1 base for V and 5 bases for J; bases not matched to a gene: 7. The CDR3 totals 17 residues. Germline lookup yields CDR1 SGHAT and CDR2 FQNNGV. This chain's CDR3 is CASSLVMGLAVNNEQFF. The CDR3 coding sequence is TGTGCCAGCAGCTTAGTAATGGGACTAGCGGTAAACAATGAGCAGTTCTTC.

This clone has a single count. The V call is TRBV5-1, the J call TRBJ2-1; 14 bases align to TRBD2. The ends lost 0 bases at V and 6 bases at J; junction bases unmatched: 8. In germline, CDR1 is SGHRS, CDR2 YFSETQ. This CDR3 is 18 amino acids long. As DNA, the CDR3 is TGCGCCAGCAGCTTGGGGTCCGGGACTAGCGGGGGAGGCAATGAGCAGTTCTTC. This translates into CASSLGSGTSGGGNEQFF.

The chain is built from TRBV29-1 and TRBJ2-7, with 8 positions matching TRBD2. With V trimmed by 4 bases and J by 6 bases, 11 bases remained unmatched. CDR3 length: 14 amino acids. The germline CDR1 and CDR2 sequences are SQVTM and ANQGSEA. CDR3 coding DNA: TGCAGCGTTGTTTCCAGCGGGAGATTTTTCGAGCAGTACTTC. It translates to CSVVSSGRFFEQYF.

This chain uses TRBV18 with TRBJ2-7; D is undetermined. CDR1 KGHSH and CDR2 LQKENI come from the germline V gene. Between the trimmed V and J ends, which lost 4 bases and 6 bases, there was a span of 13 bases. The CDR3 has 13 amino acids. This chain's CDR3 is CASSLNTESEQYF. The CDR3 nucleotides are TGTGCCAGCTCACTTAACACGGAGTCCGAGCAGTACTTC.

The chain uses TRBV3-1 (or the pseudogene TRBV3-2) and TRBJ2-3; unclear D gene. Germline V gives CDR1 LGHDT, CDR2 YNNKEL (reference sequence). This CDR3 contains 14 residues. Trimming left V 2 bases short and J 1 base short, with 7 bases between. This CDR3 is CASSQNQGTDTQYF. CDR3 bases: TGTGCCAGCAGCCAAAACCAGGGCACAGATACGCAGTATTTT.

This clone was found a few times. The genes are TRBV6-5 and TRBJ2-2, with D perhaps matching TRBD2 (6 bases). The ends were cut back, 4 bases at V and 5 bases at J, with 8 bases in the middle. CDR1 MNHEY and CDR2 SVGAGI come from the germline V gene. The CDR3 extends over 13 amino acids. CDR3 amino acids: CASSLSGTGELFF. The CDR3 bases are TGTGCCAGCAGTTTAAGCGGGACCGGGGAGCTGTTTTTT.

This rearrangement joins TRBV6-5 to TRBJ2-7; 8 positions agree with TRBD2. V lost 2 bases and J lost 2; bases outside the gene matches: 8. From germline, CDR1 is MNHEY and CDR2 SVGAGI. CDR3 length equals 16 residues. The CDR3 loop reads CASSYGGGMDAYEQYF. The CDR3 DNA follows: TGTGCCAGCAGTTACGGCGGGGGGATGGACGCCTACGAGCAGTACTTC.

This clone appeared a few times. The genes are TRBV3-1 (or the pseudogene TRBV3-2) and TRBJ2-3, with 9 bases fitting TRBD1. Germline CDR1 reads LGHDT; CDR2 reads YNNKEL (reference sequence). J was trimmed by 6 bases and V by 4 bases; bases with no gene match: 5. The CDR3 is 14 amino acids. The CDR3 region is CASSPWDREDTQYF. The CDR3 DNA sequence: TGTGCCAGCAGCCCCTGGGACAGGGAGGATACGCAGTATTTT.

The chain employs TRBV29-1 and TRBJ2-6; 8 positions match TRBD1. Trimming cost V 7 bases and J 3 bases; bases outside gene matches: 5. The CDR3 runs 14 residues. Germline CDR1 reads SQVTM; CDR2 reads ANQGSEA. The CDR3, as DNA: TGCAGCGCCAGGACAGGGAGTGGGGCCAACGTCCTGACTTTC. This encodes CSARTGSGANVLTF.

CDR3 sequence (DNA): TGTGCCAGCAGCCCGGTACCCCCCACAGATACGCAGTATTTT. This gives the protein CASSPVPPTDTQYF. This chain uses TRBV5-4 with TRBJ2-3; D is unclear. This CDR3 has 14 amino acids. Germline lookup yields CDR1 SGHNT and CDR2 YYREEE (reference sequence). Trimming cost V 4 bases and J 2 bases, with 11 bases left between them.

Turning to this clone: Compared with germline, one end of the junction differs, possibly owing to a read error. Here the CDR3 DNA reads TGTGCCAGCAGCCTGGGGACTCTTTCGAGTTCAGACTTC. Translation gives CASSLGTLSSSDF. This chain connects TRBV3-1 (or the pseudogene TRBV3-2) to TRBJ2-7; tentatively, D is TRBD2 (6 bases). Germline V lookup: CDR1 LGHDT, CDR2 YNNKEL (reference sequence). The CDR3 is made up of 13 amino acids.

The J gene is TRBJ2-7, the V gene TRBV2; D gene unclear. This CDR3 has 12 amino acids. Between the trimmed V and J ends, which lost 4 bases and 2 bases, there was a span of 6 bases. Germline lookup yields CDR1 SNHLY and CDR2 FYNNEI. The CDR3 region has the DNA TGTGCCAGCAGTGTTCAGGCCTACGAGCAGTACTTC. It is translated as CASSVQAYEQYF. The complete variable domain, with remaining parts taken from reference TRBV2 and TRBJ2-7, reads EPEVTQTPSHQVTQMGQEVILRCVPISNHLYFYWYRQILGQKVEFLVSFYNNEISEKSEIFDDQFSVERPDGSNFTLKIRSTKLEDSAMYFCASSVQAYEQYFGPGTRLTVT.

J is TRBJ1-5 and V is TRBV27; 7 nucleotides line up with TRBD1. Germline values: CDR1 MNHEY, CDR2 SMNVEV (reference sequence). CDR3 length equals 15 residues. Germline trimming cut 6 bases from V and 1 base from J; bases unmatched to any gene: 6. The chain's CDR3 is CASRAGTVSNQPQHF. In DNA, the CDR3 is TGTGCCAGCAGGGCCGGGACAGTCAGCAATCAGCCCCAGCATTTT.

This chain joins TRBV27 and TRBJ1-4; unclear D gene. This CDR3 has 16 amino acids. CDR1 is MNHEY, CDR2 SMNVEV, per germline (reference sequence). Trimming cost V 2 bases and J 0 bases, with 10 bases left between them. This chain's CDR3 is CASSLRDTATNEKLFF. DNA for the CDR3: TGTGCCAGCAGTTTAAGAGACACTGCAACTAATGAAAAACTGTTTTTT.

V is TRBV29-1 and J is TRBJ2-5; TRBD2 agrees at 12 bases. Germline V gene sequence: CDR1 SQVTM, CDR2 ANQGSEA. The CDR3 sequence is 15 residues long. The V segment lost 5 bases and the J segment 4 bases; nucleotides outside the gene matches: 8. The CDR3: CSVRASGGAGETQYF. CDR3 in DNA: TGCAGCGTTCGGGCTAGCGGGGGGGCAGGAGAGACCCAGTACTTC.

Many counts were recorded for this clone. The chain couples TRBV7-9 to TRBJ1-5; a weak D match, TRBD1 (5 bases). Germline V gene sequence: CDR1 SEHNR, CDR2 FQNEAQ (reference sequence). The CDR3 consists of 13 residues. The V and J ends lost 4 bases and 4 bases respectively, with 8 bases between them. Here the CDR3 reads CASSSTGNQPQHF. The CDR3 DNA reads TGTGCCAGCAGCTCTACAGGAAATCAGCCCCAGCATTTT.

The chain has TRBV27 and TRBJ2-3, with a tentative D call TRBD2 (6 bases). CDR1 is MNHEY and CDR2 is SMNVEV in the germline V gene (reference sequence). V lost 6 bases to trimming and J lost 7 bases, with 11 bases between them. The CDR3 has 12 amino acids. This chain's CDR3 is CASSNRGYTQYF. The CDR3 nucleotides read TGTGCCAGCAGCAACCGGGGGTATACGCAGTATTTT.

This CDR3 reads CASSSSPNTEAFF. DNA for the CDR3: TGTGCCAGCAGCTCGTCTCCGAACACTGAAGCTTTCTTT. The gene calls are TRBV5-6 and TRBJ1-1; D gene ambiguous. V lost 3 bases and J 1 base, leaving 7 bases between the germline ends. This CDR3 comprises 13 residues. Germline V gives CDR1 SGHDT, CDR2 YYEEEE.

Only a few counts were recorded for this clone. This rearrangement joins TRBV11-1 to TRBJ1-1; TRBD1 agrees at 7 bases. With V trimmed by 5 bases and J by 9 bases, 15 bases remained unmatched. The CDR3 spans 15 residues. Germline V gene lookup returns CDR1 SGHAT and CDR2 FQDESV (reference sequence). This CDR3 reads CASSPLQDRLEKAFF. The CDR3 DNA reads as TGTGCCAGCAGCCCACTACAGGACAGGCTTGAAAAAGCTTTCTTT.

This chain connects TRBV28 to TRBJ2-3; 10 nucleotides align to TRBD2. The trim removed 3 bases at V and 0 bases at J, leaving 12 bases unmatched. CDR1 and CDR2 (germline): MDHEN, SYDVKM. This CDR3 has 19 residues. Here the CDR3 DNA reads TGTGCCAGCAGTTTTTGGCTAGCGGGAGTTGGTTCTAGCACAGATACGCAGTATTTT. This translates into CASSFWLAGVGSSTDTQYF.

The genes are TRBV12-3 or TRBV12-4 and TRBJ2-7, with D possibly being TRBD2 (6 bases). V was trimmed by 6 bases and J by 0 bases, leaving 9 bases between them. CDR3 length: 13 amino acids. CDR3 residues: CASSQAGSYEQYF. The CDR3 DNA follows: TGTGCCAGCAGCCAAGCGGGCTCCTACGAGCAGTACTTC.

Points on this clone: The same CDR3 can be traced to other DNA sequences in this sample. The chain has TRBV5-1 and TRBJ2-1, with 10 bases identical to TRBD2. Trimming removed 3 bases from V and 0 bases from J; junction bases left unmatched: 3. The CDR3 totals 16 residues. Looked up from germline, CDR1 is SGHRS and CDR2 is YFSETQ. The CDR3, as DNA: TGCGCCAGCAGCTCCGGACTAGCGGACTCCTACAATGAGCAGTTCTTC. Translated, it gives CASSSGLADSYNEQFF.

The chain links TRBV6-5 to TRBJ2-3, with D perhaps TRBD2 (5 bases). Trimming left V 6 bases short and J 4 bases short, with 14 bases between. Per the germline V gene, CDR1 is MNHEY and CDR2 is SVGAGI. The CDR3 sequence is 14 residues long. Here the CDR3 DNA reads TGTGCCAGCAGCAAACTAGGAGGCGCAGATACGCAGTATTTT. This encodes CASSKLGGADTQYF.